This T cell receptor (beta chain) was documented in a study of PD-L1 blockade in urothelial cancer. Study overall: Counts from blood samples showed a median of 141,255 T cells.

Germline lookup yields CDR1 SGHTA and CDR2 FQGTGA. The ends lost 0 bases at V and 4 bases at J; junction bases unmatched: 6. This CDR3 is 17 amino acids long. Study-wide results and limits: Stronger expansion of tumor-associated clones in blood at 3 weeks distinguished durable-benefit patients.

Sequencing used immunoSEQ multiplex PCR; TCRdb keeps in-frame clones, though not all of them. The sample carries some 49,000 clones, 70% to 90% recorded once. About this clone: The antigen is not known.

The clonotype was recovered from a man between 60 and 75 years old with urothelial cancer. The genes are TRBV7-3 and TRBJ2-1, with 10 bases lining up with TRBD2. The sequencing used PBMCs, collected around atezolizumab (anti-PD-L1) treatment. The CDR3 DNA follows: TGTGCCAGCAGCTTAACTGGGAGCGGGGGGGCGTACAATGAGCAGTTCTTC. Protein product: CASSLTGSGGAYNEQFF.